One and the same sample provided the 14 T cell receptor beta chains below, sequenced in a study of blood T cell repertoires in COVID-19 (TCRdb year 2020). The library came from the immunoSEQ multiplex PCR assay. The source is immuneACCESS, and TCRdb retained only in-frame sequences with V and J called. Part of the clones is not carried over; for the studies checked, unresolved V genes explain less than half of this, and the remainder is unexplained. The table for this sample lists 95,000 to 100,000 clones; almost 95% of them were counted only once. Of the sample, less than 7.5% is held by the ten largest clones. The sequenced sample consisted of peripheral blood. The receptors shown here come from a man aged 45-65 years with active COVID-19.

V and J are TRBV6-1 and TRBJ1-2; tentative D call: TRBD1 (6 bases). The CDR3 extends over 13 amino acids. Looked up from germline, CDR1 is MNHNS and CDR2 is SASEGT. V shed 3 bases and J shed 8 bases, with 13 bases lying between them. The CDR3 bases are TGTGCCAGCAGTGAGAACAGGGTAACCGGCTACACCTTC. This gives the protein CASSENRVTGYTF.

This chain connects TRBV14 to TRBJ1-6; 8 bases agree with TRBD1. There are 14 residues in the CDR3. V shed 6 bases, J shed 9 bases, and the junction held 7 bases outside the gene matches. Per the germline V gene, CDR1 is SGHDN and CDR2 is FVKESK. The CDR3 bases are TGTGCCAGCAGTCTCGGGACAGGCCCTTCACCCCTCCACTTT. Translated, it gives CASSLGTGPSPLHF.

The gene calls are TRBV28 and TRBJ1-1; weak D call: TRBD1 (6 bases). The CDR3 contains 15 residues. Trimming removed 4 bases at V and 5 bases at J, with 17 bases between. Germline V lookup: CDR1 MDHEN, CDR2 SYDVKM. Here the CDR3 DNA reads TGTGCCAGCAGTTCCGCCCCCGGACAGCCGACTGAAGCTTTCTTT. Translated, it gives CASSSAPGQPTEAFF. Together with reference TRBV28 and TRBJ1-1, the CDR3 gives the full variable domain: DVKVTQSSRYLVKRTGEKVFLECVQDMDHENMFWYRQDPGLGLRLIYFSYDVKMKEKGDIPEGYSVSREKKERFSLILESASTNQTSMYLCASSSAPGQPTEAFFGQGTRLTVV.

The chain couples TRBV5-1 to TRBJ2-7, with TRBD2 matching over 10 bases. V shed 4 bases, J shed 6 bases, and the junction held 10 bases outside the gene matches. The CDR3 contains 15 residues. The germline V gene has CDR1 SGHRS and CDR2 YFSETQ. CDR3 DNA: TGCGCCAGCAGCCCCCTGCTAGCGGGAGAACGCGAGCAGTACTTC. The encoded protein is CASSPLLAGEREQYF. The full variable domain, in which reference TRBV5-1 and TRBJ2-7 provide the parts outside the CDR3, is KAGVTQTPRYLIKTRGQQVTLSCSPISGHRSVSWYQQTPGQGLQFLFEYFSETQRNKGNFPGRFSGRQFSNSRSEMNVSTLELGDSALYLCASSPLLAGEREQYFGPGTRLTVT.

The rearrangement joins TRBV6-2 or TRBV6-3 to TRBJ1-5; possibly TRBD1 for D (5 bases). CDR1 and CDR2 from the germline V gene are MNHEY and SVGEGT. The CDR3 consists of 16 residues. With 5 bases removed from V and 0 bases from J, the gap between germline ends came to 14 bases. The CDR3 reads CASSTRGRYSNQPQHF. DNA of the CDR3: TGTGCCAGCAGTACTCGGGGGAGATATAGCAATCAGCCCCAGCATTTT.

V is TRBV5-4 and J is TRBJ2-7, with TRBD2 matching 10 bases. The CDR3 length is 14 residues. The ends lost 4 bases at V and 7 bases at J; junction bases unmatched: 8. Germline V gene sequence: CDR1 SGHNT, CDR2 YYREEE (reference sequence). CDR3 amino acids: CASSPGTSDREQYF. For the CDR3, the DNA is TGTGCCAGCAGCCCCGGGACTAGCGATCGGGAGCAGTACTTC.

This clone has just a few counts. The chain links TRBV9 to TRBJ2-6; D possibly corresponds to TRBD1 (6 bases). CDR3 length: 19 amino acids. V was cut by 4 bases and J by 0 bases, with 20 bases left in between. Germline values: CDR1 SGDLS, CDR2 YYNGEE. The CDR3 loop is CASSFRDITSPSGANVLTF. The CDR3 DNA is TGTGCCAGCAGCTTCCGGGACATTACTTCACCCTCTGGGGCCAACGTCCTGACTTTC.

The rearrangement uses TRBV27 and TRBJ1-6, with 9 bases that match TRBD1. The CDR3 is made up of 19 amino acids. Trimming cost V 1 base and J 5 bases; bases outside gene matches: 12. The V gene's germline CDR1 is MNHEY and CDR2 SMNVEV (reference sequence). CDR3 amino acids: CASSLYSGGQGLDNSPLHF. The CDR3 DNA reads TGTGCCAGCAGTTTATATTCCGGGGGACAGGGACTTGATAATTCACCCCTCCACTTT.

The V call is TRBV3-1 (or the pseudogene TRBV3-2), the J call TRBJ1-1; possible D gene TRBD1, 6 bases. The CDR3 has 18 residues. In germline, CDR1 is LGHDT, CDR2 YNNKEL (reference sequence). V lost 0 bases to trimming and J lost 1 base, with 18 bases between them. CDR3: CASSQEGLGGDTNTEAFF. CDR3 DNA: TGTGCCAGCAGCCAAGAGGGGCTCGGGGGGGACACGAACACTGAAGCTTTCTTT.

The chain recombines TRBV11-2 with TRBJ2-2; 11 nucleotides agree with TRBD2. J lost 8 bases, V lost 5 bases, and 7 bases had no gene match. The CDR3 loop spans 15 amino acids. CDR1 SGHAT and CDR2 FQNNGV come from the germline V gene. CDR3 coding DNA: TGTGCCAGCAGCGGTCTAGCGGGGGGCCCGGGGGAGCTGTTTTTT. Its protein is CASSGLAGGPGELFF.

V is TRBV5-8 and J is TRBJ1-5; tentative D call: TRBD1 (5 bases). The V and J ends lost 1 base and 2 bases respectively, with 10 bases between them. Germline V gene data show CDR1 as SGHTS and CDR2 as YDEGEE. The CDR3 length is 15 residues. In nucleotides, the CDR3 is TGTGCCAGCAGCTTGTCGGGGGGGGGCAATCAGCCCCAGCATTTT. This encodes CASSLSGGGNQPQHF.

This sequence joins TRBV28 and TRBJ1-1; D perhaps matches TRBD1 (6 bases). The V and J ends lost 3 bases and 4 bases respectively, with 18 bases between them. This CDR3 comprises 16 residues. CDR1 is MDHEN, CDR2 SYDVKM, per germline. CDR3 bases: TGTGCCAGCAGTTTCCCCCAACAGGGTATGGGCACTGAAGCTTTCTTT. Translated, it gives CASSFPQQGMGTEAFF. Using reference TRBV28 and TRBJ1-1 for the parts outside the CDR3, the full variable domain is DVKVTQSSRYLVKRTGEKVFLECVQDMDHENMFWYRQDPGLGLRLIYFSYDVKMKEKGDIPEGYSVSREKKERFSLILESASTNQTSMYLCASSFPQQGMGTEAFFGQGTRLTVV.

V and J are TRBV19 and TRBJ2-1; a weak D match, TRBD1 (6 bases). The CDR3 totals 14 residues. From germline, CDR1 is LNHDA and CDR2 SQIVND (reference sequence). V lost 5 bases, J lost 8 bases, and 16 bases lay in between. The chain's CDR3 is CASSPQGRTDEQFF. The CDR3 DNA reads TGTGCCAGTAGTCCACAGGGTCGTACGGATGAGCAGTTCTTC.

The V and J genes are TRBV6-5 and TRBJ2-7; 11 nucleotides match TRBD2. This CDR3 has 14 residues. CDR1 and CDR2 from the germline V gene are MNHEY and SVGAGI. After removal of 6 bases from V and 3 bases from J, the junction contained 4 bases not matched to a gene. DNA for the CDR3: TGTGCCAGCAGGGTCGGGACTAGCGGCTACGAGCAGTACTTC. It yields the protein CASRVGTSGYEQYF.